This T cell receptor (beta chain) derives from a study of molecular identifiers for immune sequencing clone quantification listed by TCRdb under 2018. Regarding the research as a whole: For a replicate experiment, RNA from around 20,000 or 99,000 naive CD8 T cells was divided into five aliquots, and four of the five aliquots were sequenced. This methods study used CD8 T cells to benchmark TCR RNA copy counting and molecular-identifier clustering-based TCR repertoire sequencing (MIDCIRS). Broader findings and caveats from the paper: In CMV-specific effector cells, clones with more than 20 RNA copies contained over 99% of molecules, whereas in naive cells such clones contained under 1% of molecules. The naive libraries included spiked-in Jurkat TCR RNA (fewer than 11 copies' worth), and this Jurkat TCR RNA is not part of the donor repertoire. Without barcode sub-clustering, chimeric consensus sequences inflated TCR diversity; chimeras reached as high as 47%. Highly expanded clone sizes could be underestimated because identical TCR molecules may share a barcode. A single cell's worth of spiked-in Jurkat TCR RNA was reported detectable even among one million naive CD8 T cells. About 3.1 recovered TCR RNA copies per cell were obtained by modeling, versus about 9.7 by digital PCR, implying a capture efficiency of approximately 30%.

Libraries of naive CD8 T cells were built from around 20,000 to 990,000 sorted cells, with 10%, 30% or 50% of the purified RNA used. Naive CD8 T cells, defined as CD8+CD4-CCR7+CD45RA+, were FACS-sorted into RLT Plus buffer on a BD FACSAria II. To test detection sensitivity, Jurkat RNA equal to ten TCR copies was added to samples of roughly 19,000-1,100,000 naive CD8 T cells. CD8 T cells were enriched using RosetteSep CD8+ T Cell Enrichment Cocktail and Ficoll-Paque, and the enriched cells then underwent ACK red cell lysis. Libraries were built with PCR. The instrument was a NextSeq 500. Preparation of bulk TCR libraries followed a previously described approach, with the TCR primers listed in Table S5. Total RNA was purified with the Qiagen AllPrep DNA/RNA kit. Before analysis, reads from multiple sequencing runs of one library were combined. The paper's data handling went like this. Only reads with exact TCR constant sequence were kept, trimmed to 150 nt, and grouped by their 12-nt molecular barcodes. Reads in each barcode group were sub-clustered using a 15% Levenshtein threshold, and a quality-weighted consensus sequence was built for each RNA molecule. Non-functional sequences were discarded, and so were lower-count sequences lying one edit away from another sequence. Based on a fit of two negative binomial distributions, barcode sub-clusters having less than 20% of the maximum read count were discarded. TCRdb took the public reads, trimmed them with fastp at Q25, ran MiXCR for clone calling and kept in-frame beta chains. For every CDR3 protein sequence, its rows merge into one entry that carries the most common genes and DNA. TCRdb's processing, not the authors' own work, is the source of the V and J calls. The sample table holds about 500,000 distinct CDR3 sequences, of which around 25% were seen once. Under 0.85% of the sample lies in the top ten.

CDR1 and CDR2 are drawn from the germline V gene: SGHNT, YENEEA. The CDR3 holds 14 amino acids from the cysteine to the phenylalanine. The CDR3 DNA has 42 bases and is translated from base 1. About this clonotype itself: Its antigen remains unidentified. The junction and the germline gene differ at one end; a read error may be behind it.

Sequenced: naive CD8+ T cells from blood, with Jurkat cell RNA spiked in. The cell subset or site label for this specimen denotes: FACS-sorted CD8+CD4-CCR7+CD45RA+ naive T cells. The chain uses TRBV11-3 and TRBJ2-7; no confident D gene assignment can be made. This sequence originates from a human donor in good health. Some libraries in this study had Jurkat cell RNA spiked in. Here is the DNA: TGTGCCAGCAGCTTATCAAACAAACCCTACGAGCAGCACTTC. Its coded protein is CASSLSNKPYEQHF.